This T cell receptor (beta chain) derives from a study of blood T cells in healthy people across ages. A second PCR of 7 to 11 cycles used a sample-barcoded 5' primer and a J-beta primer mix. MiXCR, run by TCRdb on the 5' RACE reads, gives a single entry per CDR3 protein. Of about 640,000 distinct CDR3 sequences in the sample, approximately 50% were seen once. Whole-study results and caveats: Nothing was known about donor CMV status, and this possibly confounded expanded clonotype changes.

The table lists this clonotype with a few counts. Its antigen is not identified. The clonotype was recovered from a man aged 60 to 69 in good health. The material sequenced was blood.

The CDR3 region has the DNA TGTGCCAGCAGCCCCGGGACAGGGGGCGTCGGCTACACCTTC. Residues: CASSPGTGGVGYTF. This chain connects TRBV3-1 to TRBJ1-2, with 12 bases that match TRBD1. Germline V gene lookup returns CDR1 LGHDT and CDR2 YNNKEL (reference sequence). The CDR3 covers 14 residues. J lost 8 bases, V lost 4 bases, and 5 bases had no gene match.